One and the same sample provided the 22 T cell receptor beta chains below, sequenced in a study of tumor and adjacent non-tumor tissue in lung cancer. RNA was extracted from bulk tissue without any cell sorting. The library came from three nested PCR rounds adapted from ARM-PCR protocols. Each CDR3 protein gets one entry after TCRdb re-called the multiplex PCR reads with MiXCR. The sample lists under 100,000 distinct CDR3 sequences, nearly 70% occurring once. Sequencing was done on a sample of lung tumor tissue. The receptors here all came from a woman aged 65 to 85 with non-small cell lung cancer.

Concerning this clonotype: The conserved phenylalanine or tryptophan is not found at the CDR3 terminus, so this likely reflects a read error. The CDR3 is CDSSRGTIGSGEQFS. The CDR3 DNA reads as TGTGACAGCAGTCGAGGGACTATCGGGAGTGGTGAGCAGTTCTCC. The chain links TRBV6-5 to TRBJ2-1, with TRBD2 matching 7 bases. Germline values: CDR1 MNHEY, CDR2 SVGAGI. The CDR3 loop spans 15 amino acids.

The sample holds one count of this clonotype. One end of the junction fails to match germline, which may point to a read error. This rearrangement joins TRBV6-5 to TRBJ2-1; D may be TRBD1 (5 bases). The CDR3 sequence is 14 residues long. Germline CDR1 and CDR2: MNHEY and SVGAGI. This CDR3 reads CASSYTTSDNEQLF. As DNA, the CDR3 is TGTGCCAGCAGTTACACCACGTCGGACAATGAGCAGCTCTTC.

The chain carries TRBV4-2 and TRBJ2-1; 12 bases map to TRBD2. Germline lookup yields CDR1 LGHNA and CDR2 YNFKEQ. The CDR3 has 15 amino acids. J lost 15 bases, V lost 3 bases, and 12 bases had no gene match. The CDR3 nucleotides are TGTGCCAGCAGCCAGATGACTAGCGGGAGTGATGAGGGGTTCTTC. As protein: CASSQMTSGSDEGFF.

CDR3 sequence: CASSIGLAPYEQYF. For the CDR3, the DNA is TGTGCCAGCAGCATTGGACTAGCCCCCTACGAGCAGTACTTC. V usage is TRBV7-2 and J usage is TRBJ2-7; 8 bases agree with TRBD2. Germline values: CDR1 SGHTA, CDR2 FQGNSA. This CDR3 is built from 14 residues. Trimming at V came to 5 bases and at J to 2 bases, leaving 5 bases not matched to a gene.

In the case of this clonotype: Germline and junction disagree at one end, which may indicate a read error. The chain carries TRBV29-1 and TRBJ2-1; D might be TRBD1 or TRBD2, each matching 5 bases. The better agreement between TRBJ2-7 and the DNA end casts doubt on the J call. From germline, CDR1 is SQVTM and CDR2 ANQGSEA. This CDR3 has 13 residues. The CDR3 region is CSVKRQGINEQYF. CDR3 nucleotide sequence: TGTAGCGTAAAAAGGCAGGGCATAAATGAGCAGTACTTC.

This clonotype was detected ten times or more. The rearrangement links TRBV20-1 to TRBJ2-7; 13 positions match TRBD2. CDR1 and CDR2 (germline): DFQATT, SNEGSKA (reference sequence). Trimming at V came to 5 bases and at J to 0 bases, leaving 13 bases not matched to a gene. The CDR3 length is 18 residues. The CDR3 bases are TGCAGTGCTTATGCAGTGGGACTAGCGGGAAGGAGCTCCTACGAGCAGTACTTC. The encoded protein is CSAYAVGLAGRSSYEQYF.

This clonotype is medium-sized. The chain employs TRBV6-5 and TRBJ2-5; D not certain. Trimming removed 8 bases from V and 2 bases from J, with 9 bases in between. CDR1 and CDR2 from the germline V gene are MNHEY and SVGAGI. The CDR3 totals 12 residues. The CDR3 spells CASGPVQETQYF. Written as DNA, the CDR3 is TGTGCCAGCGGCCCCGTACAAGAGACCCAGTACTTC.

Turning to this clonotype: A much larger clone lies a single base off, so this may be a read error. The chain links TRBV20-1 to TRBJ1-5; TRBD1 might be the D (5 bases). Per germline, CDR1 DFQATT and CDR2 SNEGSKA (reference sequence). The CDR3 has 16 amino acids. Here the CDR3 reads CSARDSWSGGGQPQPF. The CDR3 nucleotides read TGCAGTGCTAGAGATTCCTGGTCGGGGGGTGGTCAGCCCCAGCCTTTT.

As for this clonotype: Sequence at one end of the junction differs from germline and may be a read error. This chain links TRBV29-1 with TRBJ1-1; D uncertain. The CDR3 sequence is 14 residues long. Germline CDR1 reads SQVTM; CDR2 reads ANQGSEA. The CDR3 bases are TGCAGCATTGTTGTCGGGATCGTGAATACTGAAGCTTTCTTT. Amino acid sequence: CSIVVGIVNTEAFF.

The genes are TRBV7-3 and TRBJ2-5; 7 nucleotides line up with TRBD1. V lost 8 bases, J lost 5 bases, and 14 bases stayed unmatched. The CDR3 is 15 amino acids. The germline V gene has CDR1 SGHTA and CDR2 FQGTGA. CDR3 in amino acids: CASGIREQGPETQYF. In DNA form, the CDR3 reads TGTGCCAGCGGCATTAGGGAACAGGGGCCGGAGACCCAGTACTTC.

Notes on this clonotype: The conserved phenylalanine or tryptophan is not found at the CDR3 terminus, so this likely reflects a read error. The rearrangement links TRBV12-3 or TRBV12-4 to TRBJ1-1, with D unclear. The CDR3 loop spans 14 amino acids. The CDR3 sequence is CTSSPRRLNTEAFS. The CDR3 DNA sequence: TGTACCAGCAGCCCTCGACGACTGAACACTGAAGCTTTCTCT.

With respect to this clonotype: This may be a read error: a much more frequent sequence differs by one nucleotide. The chain recombines TRBV30 with TRBJ1-1; D gene uncertain. CDR1 is GTSNPN, CDR2 SVGIG, per germline (reference sequence). Trimming took off 1 base at V and 0 bases at J, with 9 bases between the two ends. The CDR3 consists of 14 residues. The CDR3 loop reads CAWSDWQVNTEAFF. The CDR3 nucleotides read TGTGCCTGGAGTGACTGGCAGGTGAACACTGAAGCTTTCTTT.

This clonotype was observed at least ten times. This sequence joins TRBV6-2 or TRBV6-3 and TRBJ2-3, with TRBD2 matching over 8 bases. V trimming: 2 bases; J trimming: 1 base; junction bases outside the gene matches: 8. The CDR3 totals 17 residues. Per the germline V gene, CDR1 is MNHEY and CDR2 is SVGEGT. CDR3 nucleotide sequence: TGTGCCAGCAGTTACAGATTTCGAGCGGGAGGCACAGATACGCAGTATTTT. Amino acids: CASSYRFRAGGTDTQYF.

A single count supports this clonotype. At one boundary the junction diverges from the germline segment, which might be a read error. This rearrangement joins TRBV12-3 or TRBV12-4 to TRBJ1-2, with D maybe TRBD1 (6 bases). The CDR3 is made up of 14 amino acids. The CDR3 DNA follows: TGTGCCATCAGTTTTGGGGGGCGAAACTATGGCTACACGTTC. This translates into CAISFGGRNYGYTF.

This clonotype appeared a few times. This rearrangement joins TRBV5-1 to TRBJ1-2; 8 bases align to TRBD1. Germline lookup yields CDR1 SGHRS and CDR2 YFSETQ. The CDR3 is 16 amino acids. V gave up 0 bases and J gave up 7 bases; unmatched junction bases: 11. The DNA of the CDR3 is TGCGCCAGCAGCTTGGCCTTGGCAGGGGGCAACGCTGGCTACACCTTC. This translates into CASSLALAGGNAGYTF.

The chain couples TRBV29-1 to TRBJ2-5; D could derive from TRBD1 or TRBD2 (6 bases each). The germline V gene encodes CDR1 SQVTM and CDR2 ANQGSEA. CDR3 length: 14 residues. Trimming took off 3 bases at V and 9 bases at J, with 20 bases between the two ends. CDR3 in DNA: TGCAGCGTTGAGCGAGGGGGGAGAAGGGAGGCCCAGTACTTC. It codes for CSVERGGRREAQYF.

Turning to this clonotype: At one of its ends the junction is not consistent with the germline gene, which may arise from a read error. This rearrangement joins TRBV5-4 to TRBJ2-3, with 10 bases fitting TRBD2. The CDR3 contains 15 residues. Looked up from germline, CDR1 is SGHNT and CDR2 is YYREEE (reference sequence). The CDR3 nucleotides are TGTGCCAGCAGCCTGGGGGGACTAGCGACAGATACGAAGTATTTT. This sequence encodes CASSLGGLATDTKYF.

A remark on this clonotype: This may be a read error, as it is one base from a much larger clone. The chain links TRBV11-2 to TRBJ1-4, with no clear D. This CDR3 is 14 amino acids long. The V and J ends lost 5 bases and 4 bases respectively, with 11 bases between them. Looked up from germline, CDR1 is SGHAT and CDR2 is FQNNGV. This CDR3 is CASSPDGNNEKLFF. The CDR3 DNA reads TGTGCCAGCAGCCCGGACGGGAATAATGAAAAACTGTTTTTT.

This clonotype was found many times. The chain combines TRBV11-2 with TRBJ2-3; the D is unclear. The CDR3 is 14 residues long. Germline CDR1 is SGHAT and CDR2 is FQNNGV. Trimming took 5 bases from V and 2 from J, leaving 11 bases between them. The CDR3 is CASSLSRNTDTQYF. In DNA, the CDR3 is TGTGCCAGCAGCCTCAGCAGAAACACAGATACGCAGTATTTT.

The chain carries TRBV4-1 and TRBJ1-1; perhaps TRBD1 as D (6 bases). Trimming took 5 bases from V and 14 from J, leaving 24 bases between them. CDR3 size: 14 residues. Germline V lookup: CDR1 MGHRA, CDR2 YSYEKL. The CDR3 region has the DNA TGCGCCAGCAGCACCCGGACAGAGAACAATGAAACATTCTTT. It translates to CASSTRTENNETFF.

A note on this clonotype: This could be a read error, since a much larger clone is one nucleotide away. This chain connects TRBV11-2 to TRBJ2-7; D gene unclear. The CDR3 length is 14 residues. Germline V gene data show CDR1 as SGHAT and CDR2 as FQNNGV. CDR3: CASSLVSNSCEQYF. CDR3 coding DNA: TGTGCCAGCAGCTTAGTCTCAAACTCCTGCGAGCAGTACTTC.

With respect to this clonotype: Without the conserved terminal phenylalanine or tryptophan, this CDR3 likely stems from a read error. The gene calls are TRBV11-1 and TRBJ1-2; D is undetermined. The CDR3 has 14 residues. V was pared by 6 bases and J by 4 bases, with 15 bases between. Germline loops: CDR1 SGHAT, CDR2 FQDESV (reference sequence). The CDR3 is CASSHSIVGYGYTL. Written as DNA, the CDR3 is TGTGCCAGCAGTCATTCTATAGTTGGCTATGGCTACACCCTC.